This entry is about one T cell receptor beta chain. What it recognizes is unknown. TCRdb re-called the 5' RACE reads with MiXCR, one entry per CDR3 protein. Among hundreds of thousands of distinct CDR3 sequences listed, approximately 13% were seen once. Germline V lookup: CDR1 SGHVS, CDR2 FNYEAQ. With V trimmed by 2 bases and J by 4 bases, 17 bases remained unmatched. CDR3 length: 19 amino acids. The sample belongs to a study of identical twins. Study outcomes and limitations: Partly confounded zero-insertion analyses could result from invariant MAIT and iNKT cells.

Each donor (without exception) was a healthy Caucasian. Separately, the same data were catalogued under a study of yellow fever vaccine responses in identical twins.

This TCR derives from a woman between 18 and 29 years old in good health. The chain is built from TRBV7-6 and TRBJ2-1; 7 bases align to TRBD2. What was sequenced was CD8+ T cells sorted from blood. The chain's CDR3 is CASSLNQAFGGSTYNEQFF. CDR3 sequence (DNA): TGTGCCAGCAGCTTAAACCAAGCCTTCGGGGGGAGTACTTACAATGAGCAGTTCTTC. Based on the CDR3 plus reference TRBV7-6 and TRBJ2-1, the full variable domain is GAGVSQSPRYKVTKRGQDVALRCDPISGHVSLYWYRQALGQGPEFLTYFNYEAQQDKSGLPNDRFSAERPEGSISTLTIQRTEQRDSAMYRCASSLNQAFGGSTYNEQFFGPGTRLTVL.